A single sample gave rise to the 28 T cell receptor beta chains below, sequenced in a study of post-analysis software for immune sequencing data. General study results and limits: Relative to controls, patients had a few TRBV segments at higher frequency, with TRBV5-6, TRBV5-1 and TRBV20-1 among these.

These receptors have no known antigen. TCR beta cDNA libraries had unique molecular identifiers. Each CDR3 protein gets one entry after TCRdb re-called the PCR reads with MiXCR. The table shows a few hundred thousand distinct CDR3 sequences, with roughly 46% occurring only once. The sequenced sample consisted of blood. Receptors were obtained from a girl aged 5 to 17 with multiple sclerosis.

As for this clonotype: A single base separates this from a much larger clone, so it may be a read error. CDR3 sequence reads: CTSSEVAGDGEQYF. In nucleotides, the CDR3 is TGTACCAGCAGTGAAGTAGCGGGAGACGGCGAGCAGTACTTC. The V and J genes are TRBV6-4 and TRBJ2-5; 9 nucleotides line up with TRBD2. Gene TRBJ2-7 matches the end of the DNA better, so the J call may be wrong. CDR3 size: 14 residues. Germline loops: CDR1 MRHNA, CDR2 SNTAGT.

The gene calls are TRBV5-1 and TRBJ2-7; no definite D call. The CDR3 contains 9 residues. Looked up from germline, CDR1 is SGHRS and CDR2 is YFSETQ. The V end lost 9 bases, the J end lost 2 bases, and 3 bases lay between the germline ends. CDR3 amino acids: CATPYEQYF. As DNA, the CDR3 is TGCGCCACACCCTACGAGCAGTACTTC.

V gene TRBV10-3 combines with J gene TRBJ2-6; 9 bases match TRBD1. Per the germline V gene, CDR1 is ENHRY and CDR2 is SYGVKD. V lost 8 bases and J lost 2; bases outside the gene matches: 7. This CDR3 has 16 amino acids. In DNA, the CDR3 is TGTGCCATCGGGACAGGGAGGATTGCTGGGGCCAACGTCCTGACTTTC. The encoded protein is CAIGTGRIAGANVLTF.

This clonotype was picked up a small number of times. The chain combines TRBV20-1 with TRBJ2-1, with 9 bases identical to TRBD2. Per germline, CDR1 DFQATT and CDR2 SNEGSKA (reference sequence). The J segment lost 3 bases and the V segment lost 3 bases, leaving 6 bases of the junction unmatched. This CDR3 contains 15 residues. CDR3 sequence reads: CSARDPSGVYNEQFF. CDR3 bases: TGCAGTGCTAGGGACCCTAGCGGGGTCTACAATGAGCAGTTCTTC.

This chain joins TRBV6-1 and TRBJ2-1; 11 nucleotides align to TRBD2. Germline V gene lookup returns CDR1 MNHNS and CDR2 SASEGT. CDR3 length: 15 amino acids. Germline trimming cut 4 bases from V and 7 bases from J; bases unmatched to any gene: 6. CDR3 protein: CASSGLAGGSNEQFF. The DNA of the CDR3 is TGTGCCAGCAGTGGGCTAGCGGGAGGCAGTAATGAGCAGTTCTTC.

The CDR3 sequence is CSASHPREETQYF. The CDR3 nucleotides are TGCAGCGCTTCGCACCCCAGAGAAGAGACCCAGTACTTC. This chain joins TRBV29-1 and TRBJ2-5; D unclear. The V end was cut by 7 bases, the J end by 3 bases, with 15 bases between. The CDR3 sequence is 13 residues long. Germline CDR1 reads SQVTM; CDR2 reads ANQGSEA.

This clonotype was seen only a few times. The chain couples TRBV5-6 to TRBJ1-4, with D maybe TRBD1 (6 bases). Trimming cost V 4 bases and J 1 base, with 11 bases left between them. The germline V gene encodes CDR1 SGHDT and CDR2 YYEEEE. The CDR3 extends over 15 amino acids. The CDR3 DNA is TGTGCCAGCAGCCCCACAGGGCTAACTAATGAAAAACTGTTTTTT. Amino acid sequence: CASSPTGLTNEKLFF.

This clonotype was observed a handful of times. The V call is TRBV5-1, the J call TRBJ2-5; TRBD1 might be the D (6 bases). The germline V gene encodes CDR1 SGHRS and CDR2 YFSETQ. The CDR3 runs 13 residues. V lost 5 bases and J 1 base, leaving 9 bases between the germline ends. CDR3 loop: CASRAGVQETQYF. The CDR3 DNA reads TGCGCCAGCAGAGCAGGGGTCCAAGAGACCCAGTACTTC.

The chain carries TRBV20-1 and TRBJ2-7; D tentatively fits TRBD1 or TRBD2 (5 bases each). Germline assignment: CDR1 DFQATT and CDR2 SNEGSKA (reference sequence). This CDR3 contains 16 residues. V was clipped by 0 bases and J by 1 base, with 16 bases between them. CDR3 coding DNA: TGCAGTGCTAGAGATCCGCGGCCGGGACCTTCCTACGAGCAGTACTTC. Translating gives CSARDPRPGPSYEQYF.

The chain couples TRBV28 to TRBJ2-7; 8 bases align to TRBD1. The germline V gene encodes CDR1 MDHEN and CDR2 SYDVKM. The V gene end was trimmed by 4 bases and the J gene end by 10 bases; junction bases not matched to a gene: 12. The CDR3 has 14 amino acids. CDR3 loop: CASSYAGGAKDQYF. Here the CDR3 DNA reads TGTGCCAGCAGTTATGCAGGGGGCGCAAAGGACCAGTACTTC. Looking up the rest from reference TRBV28 and TRBJ2-7 gives the full variable domain: DVKVTQSSRYLVKRTGEKVFLECVQDMDHENMFWYRQDPGLGLRLIYFSYDVKMKEKGDIPEGYSVSREKKERFSLILESASTNQTSMYLCASSYAGGAKDQYFGPGTRLTVT.

This clonotype has only a few counts. The genes are TRBV20-1 and TRBJ1-2; no clear D. Looked up from germline, CDR1 is DFQATT and CDR2 is SNEGSKA (reference sequence). There are 13 residues in the CDR3. CDR3: CSLDPTSIYGYTF. The CDR3 coding sequence is TGCAGCCTAGACCCTACCTCTATCTATGGCTACACCTTC.

This chain connects TRBV20-1 to TRBJ2-3; the match to TRBD2 covers 9 bases. This CDR3 has 14 residues. The germline CDR1 and CDR2 sequences are DFQATT and SNEGSKA (reference sequence). V was pared by 6 bases and J by 2 bases, with 6 bases of the junction left unmatched. CDR3 region: CSARLADHTDTQYF. CDR3 in DNA: TGCAGTGCCAGACTAGCGGACCACACAGATACGCAGTATTTT.

This clonotype came up once. V and J are TRBV12-3 or TRBV12-4 and TRBJ1-1; no reliable D call. The length of the CDR3 is 14 residues. V was pared by 2 bases and J by 3 bases, with 10 bases between. The CDR3 nucleotides read TGTGCCAGCAGTTTATATAGTAGAGACACTGAAGCTTTCTTT. This codes for CASSLYSRDTEAFF.

This clonotype appeared a few times. This chain connects TRBV6-5 to TRBJ2-7, with D maybe TRBD1 (6 bases). The CDR3 sequence is 14 residues long. Trimming left V 7 bases short and J 0 bases short, with 13 bases between. Germline lookup yields CDR1 MNHEY and CDR2 SVGAGI. The CDR3 region has the DNA TGTGCCAGCACCAGGGGCGGGTACTCCTACGAGCAGTACTTC. Translating gives CASTRGGYSYEQYF.

The chain joins TRBV29-1 to TRBJ2-1, with TRBD2 identical over 16 bases. This CDR3 spans 17 amino acids. V gave up 6 bases and J gave up 5 bases; unmatched junction bases: 10. In germline, CDR1 is SQVTM, CDR2 ANQGSEA. CDR3 DNA sequence: TGCAGCGTCAGCGGGACTAGCGGGAGGGCCTTGGACAATGAGCAGTTCTTC. Protein sequence: CSVSGTSGRALDNEQFF.

This chain joins TRBV20-1 and TRBJ1-5, with unresolved D. Trimming pared 0 bases from V and 5 bases from J, leaving 20 bases between. The CDR3 is made up of 17 amino acids. From germline, CDR1 is DFQATT and CDR2 SNEGSKA (reference sequence). CDR3 DNA: TGCAGTGCTAGAGATCAGGCAGGTCGTATTCAGTATCAGCCCCAGCATTTT. Protein sequence: CSARDQAGRIQYQPQHF.

The V gene is TRBV5-1, the J gene TRBJ2-3, with unresolved D. The CDR3 covers 13 residues. The V end lost 2 bases, the J end lost 4 bases, and 8 bases lay between the germline ends. CDR1 SGHRS and CDR2 YFSETQ come from the germline V gene. CDR3 protein: CASSFPESDTQYF. CDR3 nucleotide sequence: TGCGCCAGCAGCTTCCCGGAATCAGATACGCAGTATTTT.

The chain uses TRBV20-1 and TRBJ2-5; D perhaps matches TRBD2 (6 bases). This CDR3 is 17 amino acids long. Germline V gene sequence: CDR1 DFQATT, CDR2 SNEGSKA (reference sequence). The V and J ends lost 7 bases and 0 bases respectively, with 24 bases between them. The CDR3 DNA is TGCAGTGGTCTGGGACTGGTTGCGGGGTTGTACCAAGAGACCCAGTACTTC. Its protein is CSGLGLVAGLYQETQYF.

The chain employs TRBV20-1 and TRBJ2-7; TRBD1 agrees at 8 bases. CDR3 length: 16 amino acids. V shed 3 bases, J shed 6 bases, and the junction held 16 bases outside the gene matches. Per the germline V gene, CDR1 is DFQATT and CDR2 is SNEGSKA (reference sequence). CDR3 nucleotide sequence: TGCAGTGCTAGGGATACCAGGGGGCTTGTAAGCGGCGAGCAGTACTTC. Protein: CSARDTRGLVSGEQYF.

The CDR3 nucleotides read TGTGCCAGCAGCGTAGACGACACGGTGAACACTGAAGCTTTCTTT. Residues: CASSVDDTVNTEAFF. This rearrangement joins TRBV9 to TRBJ1-1; the D is unclear. V was shortened by 0 bases and J by 0 bases, with 9 bases between the two germline ends. The germline V gene has CDR1 SGDLS and CDR2 YYNGEE. CDR3 length: 15 amino acids.

The CDR3 DNA sequence: TGTGCCAGCAGCTTGGGTAACCCGTTCGAGCAGTACTTC. The encoded protein is CASSLGNPFEQYF. The rearrangement links TRBV5-6 to TRBJ2-7; D gene uncertain. This CDR3 contains 13 residues. The V gene's germline CDR1 is SGHDT and CDR2 YYEEEE. Trimming removed 0 bases from V and 6 bases from J, with 10 bases in between.

The chain has TRBV14 and TRBJ1-5; tentative D call: TRBD1 (5 bases). Per germline, CDR1 SGHDN and CDR2 FVKESK. Deletions cut 1 base from V and 7 bases from J, with 11 bases between. The CDR3 consists of 14 residues. CDR3 sequence: CASSQGGAQQPQHF. CDR3 DNA sequence: TGTGCCAGCAGCCAAGGGGGCGCTCAGCAGCCCCAGCATTTT.

This clonotype was observed a few times. The CDR3: CASSSWDRDKETQYF. As DNA, the CDR3 is TGTGCCAGCAGCTCCTGGGACAGGGATAAAGAGACCCAGTACTTC. This chain uses TRBV7-2 with TRBJ2-7; the match to TRBD1 covers 9 bases. The tail of the sequence fits TRBJ2-5 better, so the J call may be wrong. The germline V gene has CDR1 SGHTA and CDR2 FQGNSA. The CDR3 is 15 amino acids.

The chain combines TRBV4-2 with TRBJ1-4; 7 bases align to TRBD1. The CDR3 has 16 residues. Germline V CDR1 and CDR2: LGHNA, YNFKEQ. Trimming took 1 base from V and 3 from J; bases not matched to a gene: 5. CDR3 DNA sequence: TGTGCCAGCAGCCAAGGCCTGGGACAGTCTAATGAAAAACTGTTTTTT. As protein: CASSQGLGQSNEKLFF.

This clonotype was picked up a small number of times. This chain joins TRBV7-8 and TRBJ2-5; 7 nucleotides match TRBD1. This CDR3 spans 14 amino acids. Germline CDR1 is SGHVS and CDR2 is FQNEAQ. Germline trimming cut 5 bases from V and 5 bases from J; bases unmatched to any gene: 8. In DNA, the CDR3 is TGTGCCAGCAGCCCGACAGGGTACCGGGAGACCCAGTACTTC. It translates to CASSPTGYRETQYF.

The V call is TRBV2, the J call TRBJ1-5, with D tentatively TRBD1 (5 bases). Trimming pared 2 bases from V and 4 bases from J, leaving 12 bases between. This CDR3 is 15 amino acids long. In germline, CDR1 is SNHLY, CDR2 FYNNEI. CDR3 loop: CASSEWIGGNQPQHF. CDR3 DNA: TGTGCCAGCAGTGAATGGATCGGGGGAAATCAGCCCCAGCATTTT.

The rearrangement joins TRBV5-1 to TRBJ1-1; the D is unclear. Trimming cost V 6 bases and J 5 bases, with 14 bases left between them. The V gene's germline CDR1 is SGHRS and CDR2 YFSETQ. This CDR3 is built from 13 residues. For the CDR3, the DNA is TGCGCCAGCACCGTCTCCGGGGAGACTGAAGCTTTCTTT. It yields the protein CASTVSGETEAFF.

V gene TRBV6-1 combines with J gene TRBJ1-1; a possible D gene is TRBD1 (5 bases). CDR1 MNHNS and CDR2 SASEGT come from the germline V gene. The CDR3 covers 13 residues. V shed 6 bases and J shed 3 bases, with 11 bases lying between them. CDR3 nucleotides: TGTGCCAGCAGCAGGGTAAAGGACACTGAAGCTTTCTTT. This encodes CASSRVKDTEAFF.